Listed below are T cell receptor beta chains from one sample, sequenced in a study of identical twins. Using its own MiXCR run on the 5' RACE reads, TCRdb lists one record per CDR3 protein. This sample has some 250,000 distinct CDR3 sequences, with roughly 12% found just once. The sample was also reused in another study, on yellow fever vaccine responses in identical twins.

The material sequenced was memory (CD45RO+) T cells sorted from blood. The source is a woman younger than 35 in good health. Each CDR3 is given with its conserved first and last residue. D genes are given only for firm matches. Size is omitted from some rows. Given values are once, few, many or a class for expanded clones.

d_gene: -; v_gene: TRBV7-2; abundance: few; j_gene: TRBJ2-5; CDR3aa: CASSYTGAQETQYF; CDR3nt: TGTGCCAGCAGCTATACAGGTGCACAAGAGACCCAGTACTTC
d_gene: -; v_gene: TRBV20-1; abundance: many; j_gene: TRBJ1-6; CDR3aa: CSARDLGEALSPLHF; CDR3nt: TGCAGTGCTAGAGATCTCGGGGAGGCCTTGTCACCCCTCCACTTT
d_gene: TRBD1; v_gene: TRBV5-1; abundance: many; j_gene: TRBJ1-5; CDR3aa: CASSVSGTGGGQPQHF; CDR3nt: TGCGCCAGCAGCGTTTCCGGGACAGGGGGTGGTCAGCCCCAGCATTTT
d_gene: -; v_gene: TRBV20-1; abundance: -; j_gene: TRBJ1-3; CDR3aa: CSASLGKTGNTIYF; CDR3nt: TGCAGTGCTAGTTTGGGGAAGACTGGAAACACCATATATTTT
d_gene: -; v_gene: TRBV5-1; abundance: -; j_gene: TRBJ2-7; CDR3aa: CASSLPRVEGTYEQYF; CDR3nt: TGCGCCAGCAGCTTGCCCCGGGTTGAGGGCACCTACGAGCAGTACTTC
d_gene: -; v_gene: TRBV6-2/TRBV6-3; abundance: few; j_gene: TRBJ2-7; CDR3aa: CASSYGLAENSYEQYF; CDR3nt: TGTGCCAGCAGTTACGGGTTAGCGGAAAACTCCTACGAGCAGTACTTC
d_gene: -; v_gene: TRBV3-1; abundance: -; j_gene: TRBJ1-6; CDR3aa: CASSPTWRTANSPLHF; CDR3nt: TGTGCCAGCAGCCCCACTTGGAGAACAGCTAATTCACCCCTCCACTTT
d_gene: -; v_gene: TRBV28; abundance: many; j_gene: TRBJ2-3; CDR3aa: CASSLSGSTDTQYF; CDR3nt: TGTGCCAGCAGTTTAAGCGGCAGCACAGATACGCAGTATTTT
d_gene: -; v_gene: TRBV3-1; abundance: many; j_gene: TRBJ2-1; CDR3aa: CASSSPDQGSYNEQFF; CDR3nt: TGTGCCAGCAGCTCACCAGATCAAGGGTCCTACAATGAGCAGTTCTTC
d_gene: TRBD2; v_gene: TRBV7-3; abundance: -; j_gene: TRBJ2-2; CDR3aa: CASSSSGDGRTGELFF; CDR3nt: TGTGCCAGCAGCTCCTCGGGGGACGGGAGGACCGGGGAGCTGTTTTTT
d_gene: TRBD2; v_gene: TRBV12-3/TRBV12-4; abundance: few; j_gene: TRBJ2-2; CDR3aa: CASSFGGGLLNTGELFF; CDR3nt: TGTGCCAGCAGTTTCGGCGGGGGACTCTTGAACACCGGGGAGCTGTTTTTT
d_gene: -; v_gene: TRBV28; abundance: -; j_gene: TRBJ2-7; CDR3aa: CASSSLIYEQYF; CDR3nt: TGTGCCAGCAGTTCTCTGATCTACGAGCAGTACTTC
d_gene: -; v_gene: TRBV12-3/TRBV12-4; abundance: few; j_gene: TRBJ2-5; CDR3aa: CASSFWGQQETQYF; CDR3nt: TGTGCCAGCAGTTTTTGGGGCCAACAAGAGACCCAGTACTTC
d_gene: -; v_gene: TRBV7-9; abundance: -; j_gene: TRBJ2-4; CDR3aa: CASSSWSGGENIQYF; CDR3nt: TGTGCCAGCTCCTCCTGGTCCGGGGGAGAAAACATTCAGTACTTC
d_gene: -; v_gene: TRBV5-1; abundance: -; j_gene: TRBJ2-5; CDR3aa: CASRGHSVPQETQYF; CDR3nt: TGCGCCAGCAGAGGTCACAGTGTCCCACAAGAGACCCAGTACTTC
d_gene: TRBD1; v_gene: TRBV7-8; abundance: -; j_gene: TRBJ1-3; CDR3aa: CASSLMGQGANGNTIYF; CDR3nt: TGTGCCAGCAGCCTGATGGGACAGGGGGCAAATGGAAACACCATATATTTT
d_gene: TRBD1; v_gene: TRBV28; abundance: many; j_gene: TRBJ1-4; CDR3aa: CASSTQPGQGAKGGEKLFF; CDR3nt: TGTGCCAGCAGTACTCAACCGGGACAGGGAGCCAAAGGGGGTGAAAAACTGTTTTTT
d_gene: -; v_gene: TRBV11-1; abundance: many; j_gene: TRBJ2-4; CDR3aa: CASSLEGVQGSAKNIQYF; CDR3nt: TGTGCCAGCAGCTTAGAAGGGGTGCAGGGCTCGGCCAAAAACATTCAGTACTTC
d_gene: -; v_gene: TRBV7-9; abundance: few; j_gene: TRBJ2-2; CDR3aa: CASSFPGTGELFF; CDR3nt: TGTGCCAGCAGCTTCCCAGGCACCGGGGAGCTGTTTTTT
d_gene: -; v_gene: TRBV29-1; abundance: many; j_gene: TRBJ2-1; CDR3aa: CSVLQGGDNEQFF; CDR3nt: TGCAGCGTCCTACAGGGGGGGGACAATGAGCAGTTCTTC
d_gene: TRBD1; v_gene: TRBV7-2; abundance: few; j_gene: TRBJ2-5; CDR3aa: CASSSGQGGETQYF; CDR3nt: TGTGCCAGCAGCTCAGGACAGGGCGGAGAGACCCAGTACTTC
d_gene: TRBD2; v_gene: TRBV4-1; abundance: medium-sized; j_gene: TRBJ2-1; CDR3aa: CASSQLDLGLAGGPQVF; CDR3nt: TGCGCCAGCAGCCAACTTGATTTGGGGCTAGCGGGAGGGCCTCAGGTCTTC
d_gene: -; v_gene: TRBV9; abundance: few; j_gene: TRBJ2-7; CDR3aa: CASSVGARGLEEQYF; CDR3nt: TGTGCCAGCAGCGTCGGAGCCCGGGGCCTTGAAGAGCAGTACTTC
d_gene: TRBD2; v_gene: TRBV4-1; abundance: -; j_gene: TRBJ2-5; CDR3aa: CASSQAGGAAETQYF; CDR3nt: TGCGCCAGCAGCCAAGCGGGGGGGGCAGCGGAGACCCAGTACTTC
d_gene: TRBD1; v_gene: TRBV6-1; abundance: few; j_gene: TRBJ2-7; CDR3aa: CASRAYRGQWYEQYF; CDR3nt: TGTGCCAGCAGGGCGTACAGGGGACAGTGGTACGAGCAGTACTTC
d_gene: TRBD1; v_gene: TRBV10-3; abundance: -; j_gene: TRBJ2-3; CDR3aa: CAISGKGGGTDTQYF; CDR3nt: TGTGCCATCAGTGGTAAAGGGGGCGGCACAGATACGCAGTATTTT
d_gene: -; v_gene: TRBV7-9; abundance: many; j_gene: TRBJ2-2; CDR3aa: CASRSNYLNTGELFF; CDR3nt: TGTGCCAGCAGGTCCAACTATTTGAACACCGGGGAGCTGTTTTTT
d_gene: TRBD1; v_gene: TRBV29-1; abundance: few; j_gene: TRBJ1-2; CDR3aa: CSVLLSGTDYTF; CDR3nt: TGCAGCGTTCTTCTTTCAGGGACAGACTACACCTTC
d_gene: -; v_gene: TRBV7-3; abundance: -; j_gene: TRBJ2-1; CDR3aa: CASSSDISYNEQFF; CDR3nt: TGTGCCAGCAGCTCCGACATAAGCTACAATGAGCAGTTCTTC
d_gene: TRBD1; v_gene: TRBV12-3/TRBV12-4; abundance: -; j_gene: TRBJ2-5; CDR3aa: CASSSLRQGETQYF; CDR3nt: TGTGCCAGCAGTTCCCTTCGACAGGGAGAGACCCAGTACTTC
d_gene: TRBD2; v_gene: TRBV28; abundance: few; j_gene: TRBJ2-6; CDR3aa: CASSSRGVGANVLTF; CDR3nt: TGTGCCAGCAGTTCCCGGGGGGTTGGGGCCAACGTCCTGACTTTC
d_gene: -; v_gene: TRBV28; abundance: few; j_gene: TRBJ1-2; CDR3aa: CASSFPNYGYTF; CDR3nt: TGTGCCAGCAGTTTTCCAAATTATGGCTACACCTTC
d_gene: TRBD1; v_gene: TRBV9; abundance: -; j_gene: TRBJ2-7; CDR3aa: CASSVEGGWSYEQYF; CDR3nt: TGTGCCAGCAGCGTAGAAGGGGGCTGGAGTTACGAGCAGTACTTC
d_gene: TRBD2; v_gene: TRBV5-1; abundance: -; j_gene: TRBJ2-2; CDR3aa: CASSLLAGASNTGELFF; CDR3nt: TGCGCCAGCAGCTTGTTAGCGGGGGCCTCGAACACCGGGGAGCTGTTTTTT
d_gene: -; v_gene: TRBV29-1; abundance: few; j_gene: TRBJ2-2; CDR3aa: CSVDRAGPGELFF; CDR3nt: TGCAGCGTTGACAGAGCAGGCCCCGGGGAGCTGTTTTTT
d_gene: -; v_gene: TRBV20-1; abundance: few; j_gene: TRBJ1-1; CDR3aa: CSARGDTEAFF; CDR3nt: TGCAGTGCTAGGGGGGACACTGAAGCTTTCTTT
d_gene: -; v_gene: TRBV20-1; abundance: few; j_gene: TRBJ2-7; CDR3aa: CSAEGDYEQYF; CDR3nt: TGCAGTGCCGAAGGGGACTACGAGCAGTACTTC
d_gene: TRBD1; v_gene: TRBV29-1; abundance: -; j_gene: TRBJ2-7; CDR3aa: CSAVLGQGYEQYF; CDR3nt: TGCAGCGCCGTTCTAGGACAGGGCTACGAGCAGTACTTC
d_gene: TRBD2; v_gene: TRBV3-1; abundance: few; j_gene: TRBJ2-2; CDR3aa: CASSHARAGGPGELFF; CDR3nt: TGTGCCAGCAGCCATGCTCGGGCGGGAGGGCCCGGGGAGCTGTTTTTT
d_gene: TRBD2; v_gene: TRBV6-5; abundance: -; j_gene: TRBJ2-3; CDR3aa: CASSYSKPRLALDTQYF; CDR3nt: TGTGCCAGCAGTTACTCGAAGCCGAGACTAGCACTAGATACGCAGTATTTT
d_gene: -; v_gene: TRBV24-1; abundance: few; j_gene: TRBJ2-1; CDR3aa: CATSDLRGAYNEQFF; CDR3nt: TGTGCCACCAGTGATTTGCGAGGGGCATACAATGAGCAGTTCTTC
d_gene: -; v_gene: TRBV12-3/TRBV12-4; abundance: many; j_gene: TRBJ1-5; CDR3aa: CASSYGDNQPQHF; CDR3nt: TGTGCCAGCAGCTATGGGGACAATCAGCCCCAGCATTTT
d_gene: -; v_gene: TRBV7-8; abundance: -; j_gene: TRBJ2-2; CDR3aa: CASSSTLPGGSAGELFF; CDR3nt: TGTGCCAGCAGCTCCACCCTCCCGGGGGGCAGCGCCGGGGAGCTGTTTTTT
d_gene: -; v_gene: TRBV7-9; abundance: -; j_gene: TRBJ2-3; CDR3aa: CASSYVGAVTDTQYF; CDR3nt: TGTGCCAGCAGCTACGTAGGAGCGGTCACAGATACGCAGTATTTT
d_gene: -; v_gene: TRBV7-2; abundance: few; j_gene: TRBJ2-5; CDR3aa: CASSLGVYQETQYF; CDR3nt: TGTGCCAGCAGCTTAGGAGTCTACCAAGAGACCCAGTACTTC
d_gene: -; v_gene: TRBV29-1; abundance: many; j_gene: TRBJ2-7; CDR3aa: CSVVYRSSYEQYF; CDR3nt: TGCAGCGTTGTCTACCGGAGCTCCTACGAGCAGTACTTC
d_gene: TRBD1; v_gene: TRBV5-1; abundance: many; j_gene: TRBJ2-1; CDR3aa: CASSFSGQGASYEQFF; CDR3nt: TGCGCCAGCAGCTTCTCGGGACAGGGGGCATCATATGAGCAGTTCTTC
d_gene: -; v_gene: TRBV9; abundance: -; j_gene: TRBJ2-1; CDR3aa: CASNRDGAGSYNEQFF; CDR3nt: TGTGCCAGCAACCGGGACGGGGCGGGCTCCTACAATGAGCAGTTCTTC
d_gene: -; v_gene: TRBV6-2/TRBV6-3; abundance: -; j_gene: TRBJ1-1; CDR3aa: CANTGIMNTEAFF; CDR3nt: TGTGCCAACACAGGGATTATGAACACTGAAGCTTTCTTT
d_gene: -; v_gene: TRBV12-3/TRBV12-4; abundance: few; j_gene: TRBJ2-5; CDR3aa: CASSFGGPGTQYF; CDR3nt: TGTGCCAGCAGTTTCGGGGGTCCGGGGACCCAGTACTTC
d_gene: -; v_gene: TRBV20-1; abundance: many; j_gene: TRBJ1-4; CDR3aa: CSAQQTAGVTNEKLFF; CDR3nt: TGCAGTGCCCAACAAACCGCCGGGGTAACAAATGAAAAACTGTTTTTT
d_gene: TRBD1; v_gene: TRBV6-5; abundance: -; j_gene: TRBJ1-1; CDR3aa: CASSLGTGRNSEAFF; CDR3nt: TGTGCCAGCAGTTTGGGGACAGGTCGGAACTCTGAAGCTTTCTTT
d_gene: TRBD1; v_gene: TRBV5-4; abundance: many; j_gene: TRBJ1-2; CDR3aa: CASSQGQFNYGYTF; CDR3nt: TGTGCCAGCAGCCAGGGACAGTTCAACTATGGCTACACCTTC
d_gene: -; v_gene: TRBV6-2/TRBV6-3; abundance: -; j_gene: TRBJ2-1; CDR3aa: CASSYPRGQQVQQFF; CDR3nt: TGTGCCAGCAGTTACCCCCGTGGACAGCAGGTCCAGCAGTTCTTC
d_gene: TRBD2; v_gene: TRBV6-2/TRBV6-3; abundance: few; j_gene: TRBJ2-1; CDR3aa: CASSSGLAGYSEQFF; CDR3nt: TGTGCCAGCAGTTCAGGACTAGCGGGGTACAGTGAGCAGTTCTTC
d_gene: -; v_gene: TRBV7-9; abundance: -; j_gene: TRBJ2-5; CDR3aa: CASSLQNFLETQYF; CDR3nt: TGTGCCAGCAGCTTGCAGAACTTCCTGGAGACCCAGTACTTC
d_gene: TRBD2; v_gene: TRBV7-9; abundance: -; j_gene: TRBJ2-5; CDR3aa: CASSPGTSGGQGETQYF; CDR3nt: TGTGCCAGCAGCCCAGGGACTAGCGGGGGGCAGGGCGAGACCCAGTACTTC
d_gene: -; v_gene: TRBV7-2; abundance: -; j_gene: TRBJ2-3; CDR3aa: CASSLYPDTQYF; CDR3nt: TGTGCCAGCAGCTTATATCCGGATACGCAGTATTTT
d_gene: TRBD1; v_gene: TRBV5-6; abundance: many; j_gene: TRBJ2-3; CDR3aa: CASSLDRGQEDTQYF; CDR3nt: TGTGCCAGCAGCTTGGACAGGGGGCAGGAAGATACGCAGTATTTT